Shown below are 8 T cell receptor beta chains from a single sample sequenced in a study of T cells in Graves' hyperthyroidism and ophthalmopathy. Authors of the study amplified TCR beta CDR3 regions from RNA transcripts. HTBI primers were used for first-round RT-PCR of the TCR CDR3. In TCRdb, the multiplex PCR reads were re-called with MiXCR into one record per CDR3 protein. The sample includes more than 600,000 distinct CDR3 sequences, about a sixth of them seen just once. Sample: blood. These receptors were obtained from a man younger than 35 with Graves' hyperthyroidism.

There are many counts of this clonotype. The J gene is TRBJ1-4, the V gene TRBV12-3 or TRBV12-4; D is ambiguous. Trimming took off 2 bases at V and 5 bases at J, with 12 bases between the two ends. The CDR3 covers 15 residues. The CDR3 sequence: CASSLSLGRNEKLFF. CDR3 sequence (DNA): TGTGCCAGCAGTTTATCTTTGGGCCGAAATGAAAAACTGTTTTTT.

The rearrangement joins TRBV12-5 to TRBJ2-1; 11 bases are a match to TRBD2. The CDR3 covers 19 residues. Unmatched junction bases numbered 20, after V lost 5 bases and J lost 8 bases. The germline gives CDR1 LGHNT, CDR2 FRNRAP. DNA of the CDR3: TGTGCTAGTGGTCCCGGGACTAGCGGACCGTCCGAGTTAGGCGATGAGCAGTTCTTC. Translating gives CASGPGTSGPSELGDEQFF.

The V call is TRBV7-2, the J call TRBJ2-7, with D hard to call. Per germline, CDR1 SGHTA and CDR2 FQGNSA. This CDR3 is built from 13 residues. V was cut by 3 bases and J by 0 bases, with 6 bases left in between. The CDR3 nucleotides are TGTGCCAGCAGCTTCATAAACTCCTACGAGCAGTACTTC. This encodes CASSFINSYEQYF.

This rearrangement joins TRBV5-1 to TRBJ1-4; D is unclear. Trimming took 1 base from V and 1 from J, leaving 14 bases between them. CDR3 size: 17 residues. Germline loops: CDR1 SGHRS, CDR2 YFSETQ. CDR3 DNA: TGCGCCAGCAGCTTGAATCCAGGCCTTGGAACTAATGAAAAACTGTTTTTT. Translated, it gives CASSLNPGLGTNEKLFF.

This clonotype was counted at least ten times. The chain employs TRBV20-1 and TRBJ2-1; possible D gene TRBD2, 5 bases. V lost 6 bases, J lost 5 bases, and 5 bases lay in between. The length of the CDR3 is 10 residues. Germline CDR1 DFQATT, CDR2 SNEGSKA (reference sequence). CDR3 bases: TGCAGTGCGGAGGACAATGAGCAGTTCTTC. Residues: CSAEDNEQFF.

As regards this clonotype: A read error may be the cause here, since a much bigger clone is one base away. V is TRBV12-3 or TRBV12-4 and J is TRBJ2-7; D possibly corresponds to TRBD2 (5 bases). CDR3 size: 15 residues. V was clipped by 6 bases and J by 4 bases, with 19 bases between them. CDR3 DNA sequence: TGTGCCAGCAGGCCCGGGGTAGCCGGCAAGTACGAGCAGTACTTC. This codes for CASRPGVAGKYEQYF.

This clonotype has more than one count but fewer than ten. The rearrangement joins TRBV30 to TRBJ2-1; D call uncertain. There are 13 residues in the CDR3. Germline lookup yields CDR1 GTSNPN and CDR2 SVGIG (reference sequence). V was shortened by 0 bases and J by 7 bases, with 10 bases between the two germline ends. CDR3 coding DNA: TGTGCCTGGAGTGTAAACAGCCAGAATGAGCAGTTCTTC. This gives the protein CAWSVNSQNEQFF.

This clonotype was picked up many times. The gene calls are TRBV6-1 and TRBJ2-2; no clear D gene. The CDR3 totals 15 residues. V was clipped by 1 base and J by 4 bases, with 10 bases between them. Germline V gene lookup returns CDR1 MNHNS and CDR2 SASEGT. This CDR3 is CASSEGAGGTGELFF. The CDR3 nucleotides read TGTGCCAGCAGTGAAGGGGCAGGTGGCACCGGGGAGCTGTTTTTT.